These 9 T cell receptor beta chains came from one sample sequenced in a study of blood T cells in healthy people across ages. PCR was performed a second time for about 7 to 12 cycles using a sample-barcoded 5' primer and a J-beta primer mix. From the 5' RACE reads, TCRdb called clonotypes with MiXCR, one entry per CDR3 protein. The profile covers around 1,800,000 distinct CDR3 sequences, with about two fifths appearing a single time and around 23% taken by the ten largest. Source material: blood. These receptors all come from a human donor in good health.

This sequence joins TRBV12-3 or TRBV12-4 and TRBJ2-3, with 9 bases aligning to TRBD1. CDR3 size: 17 residues. Trimming at V came to 2 bases and at J to 3 bases, leaving 9 bases not matched to a gene. CDR3 region: CASSLRRGQGATDTQYF. The CDR3 DNA follows: TGTGCCAGCAGTTTAAGAAGGGGACAGGGTGCAACAGATACGCAGTATTTT.

The V gene is TRBV7-3, the J gene TRBJ2-3, with 10 bases aligning to TRBD2. The CDR3 has 15 amino acids. In germline, CDR1 is SGHTA, CDR2 FQGTGA. The junction had 3 bases not matched to a gene; V was cut back by 3 bases and J by 3 bases. In DNA form, the CDR3 reads TGTGCCAGCAGCTTCACTAGCGGGGAAACAGATACGCAGTATTTT. As protein: CASSFTSGETDTQYF. Looking up the rest from reference TRBV7-3 and TRBJ2-3 gives the full variable domain: GAGVSQTPSNKVTEKGKYVELRCDPISGHTALYWYRQSLGQGPEFLIYFQGTGAADDSGLPNDRFFAVRPEGSVSTLKIQRTERGDSAVYLCASSFTSGETDTQYFGPGTRLTVL.

Notes on this clonotype: An end of the junction differs from the germline gene, which may be a read error. The rearrangement joins TRBV13 to TRBJ2-4, with TRBD2 as a possible D gene (7 bases). From germline, CDR1 is PRHDT and CDR2 FYEKMQ (reference sequence). The CDR3 spans 18 residues. In nucleotides, the CDR3 is TGTGCCAGCAGCCCCCCAAGGGGGGGCGAAGTGAAGAAAAACATTCGGTACTTC. As protein: CASSPPRGGEVKKNIRYF.

This clonotype has just one count. V is TRBV27 and J is TRBJ1-1; D not certain. V lost 6 bases, J lost 0 bases, and 11 bases lay in between. CDR1 is MNHEY and CDR2 is SMNVEV in the germline V gene (reference sequence). The CDR3 has 14 residues. The CDR3 DNA sequence: TGTGCCAGCAGCGAGGGAATGGTGAACACTGAAGCTTTCTTT. Its protein is CASSEGMVNTEAFF.

This chain connects TRBV12-3 or TRBV12-4 to TRBJ1-2, with 10 bases matching TRBD1. This CDR3 has 14 amino acids. V was pared by 7 bases and J by 11 bases, with 13 bases of the junction left unmatched. The DNA of the CDR3 is TGTGCCAGCACTTCTCTGGTAGGACAGGGGGGTTACACCTTC. It specifies CASTSLVGQGGYTF.

This clonotype was counted only a few times. The rearrangement links TRBV4-1 to TRBJ1-1; TRBD1 might be the D (5 bases). The V gene lost 8 bases and the J gene lost 2 bases, with 12 bases spanning the gap. The V gene's germline CDR1 is MGHRA and CDR2 YSYEKL. This CDR3 spans 13 amino acids. As DNA, the CDR3 is TGCGCCAGCGCTACGAGGGGAAACACTGAAGCTTTCTTT. This sequence encodes CASATRGNTEAFF.

There are a few counts of this clonotype. The V call is TRBV6-2 or TRBV6-3, the J call TRBJ2-2; 7 bases align to TRBD2. This CDR3 spans 14 amino acids. Trimming removed 6 bases from V and 4 bases from J; junction bases left unmatched: 5. Germline lookup yields CDR1 MNHEY and CDR2 SVGEGT. The CDR3 sequence is CASRPSGGTGELFF. DNA of the CDR3: TGTGCCAGCAGACCTAGCGGAGGCACCGGGGAGCTGTTTTTT.

The rearrangement joins TRBV5-1 to TRBJ2-1, with D perhaps given as TRBD1 or TRBD2 (5 bases each). The CDR3 has 14 residues. Germline CDR1 SGHRS, CDR2 YFSETQ. V lost 1 base and J 8 bases, leaving 13 bases between the germline ends. This chain's CDR3 is CASSLYRGSYEQFF. CDR3 nucleotide sequence: TGCGCCAGCAGCTTGTATCGGGGCAGCTATGAGCAGTTCTTC.

The genes are TRBV7-9 and TRBJ1-2, with unresolved D. Germline loops: CDR1 SEHNR, CDR2 FQNEAQ (reference sequence). With 2 bases removed from V and 3 bases from J, the gap between germline ends came to 13 bases. The length of the CDR3 is 15 residues. CDR3 in amino acids: CASSLRDPEDYGYTF. The CDR3 DNA reads as TGTGCCAGCAGCTTAAGGGATCCAGAAGACTATGGCTACACCTTC.